There are many counts of the clone carrying this TCR beta chain. Construction of the TCRbeta library involved unique molecular identifiers. Via MiXCR, TCRdb re-called the PCR reads, giving one row per CDR3 protein. The sample consists of 170,000 or so distinct CDR3 sequences, around 6.8% of them appearing once. Germline-derived CDR1 and CDR2 are SGHDT and YYEEEE. V was pared by 0 bases and J by 4 bases, with 3 bases between. CDR3 length: 12 residues. The sample comes from a study of T-cell reconstitution after alpha-beta-depleted transplantation in children. The chain joins TRBV5-6 to TRBJ2-3; no reliable D call. The sample in question was PBMCs from the stem cell graft donor, obtained from the stem cell graft. The sequence came from a human donor who donated a stem cell graft to a child with Wiskott-Aldrich syndrome. CDR3 in DNA: TGTGCCAGCAGCTTGGTACCAGATACGCAGTATTTT. This gives the protein CASSLVPDTQYF.